These 21 T cell receptor beta chains came from one sample sequenced in a study of technical replicates of blood from a few donors. Libraries were prepared by immunoSEQ multiplex PCR; TCRdb keeps only in-frame clonotypes and omits some of them. The data hold approximately 69,000 clones, with 88% observed a single time. Sequencing input: PBMCs. Every receptor here comes from a human donor in good health. Some clones in this sample may be carry-over from other donors' samples.

The chain has TRBV9 and TRBJ2-1; 9 positions match TRBD1. The J segment lost 0 bases and the V segment lost 3 bases, leaving 1 base of the junction unmatched. The CDR3 has 15 amino acids. CDR1 is SGDLS, CDR2 YYNGEE, per germline. The CDR3 DNA follows: TGTGCCAGCAGCGCGACAGGGGGCTCCTACAATGAGCAGTTCTTC. Encoded protein: CASSATGGSYNEQFF.

The DNA for the CDR3 is TGCAGCGTTGATACGGGAGAAGGCACCGGGGAGCTGTTTTTT. This sequence encodes CSVDTGEGTGELFF. The chain uses TRBV29-1 and TRBJ2-2; D possibly corresponds to TRBD2 (6 bases). The CDR3 loop spans 14 amino acids. Between the trimmed V and J ends, which lost 3 bases and 4 bases, there was a span of 12 bases. CDR1 and CDR2 from the germline V gene are SQVTM and ANQGSEA.

For the CDR3, the DNA is TGCGCCAGCAGCCAAGATGCCAGGGGGACTGGAAACACCATATATTTT. Amino acid sequence: CASSQDARGTGNTIYF. The chain joins TRBV4-3 to TRBJ1-3; TRBD1 matches 7 bases. The ends lost 0 bases at V and 2 bases at J; junction bases unmatched: 4. The length of the CDR3 is 16 residues. The germline gives CDR1 LGHNA, CDR2 YSLEER.

This clone came up a few times. The chain carries TRBV2 and TRBJ1-6; a weak D match, TRBD1 (5 bases). Trimming left V 6 bases short and J 7 bases short, with 19 bases between. CDR3 length: 16 residues. The germline V gene has CDR1 SNHLY and CDR2 FYNNEI. The CDR3 nucleotides are TGTGCCAGCAGCGAGCGGGGTGGGACGTACAATTCACCCCTCCACTTT. Amino acid sequence: CASSERGGTYNSPLHF.

V gene TRBV7-8 combines with J gene TRBJ1-2; D is possibly TRBD1 (6 bases). The CDR3 sequence is 13 residues long. In germline, CDR1 is SGHVS, CDR2 FQNEAQ. Trimming took 3 bases from V and 5 from J, leaving 10 bases between them. The CDR3 loop reads CASSLDSKYGYTF. CDR3 bases: TGTGCCAGCAGCTTGGACAGCAAATATGGCTACACCTTC.

This clone was seen a few times. The chain links TRBV4-1 to TRBJ2-1, with 10 bases that match TRBD2. Per germline, CDR1 MGHRA and CDR2 YSYEKL. After removal of 4 bases from V and 8 bases from J, the junction contained 11 bases not matched to a gene. This CDR3 has 16 residues. The CDR3, as DNA: TGCGCCAGCAGCCCAGAGCGGGGGGGCTTTGGGGATGAGCAGTTCTTC. Amino acid sequence: CASSPERGGFGDEQFF.

This chain connects TRBV5-1 to TRBJ2-7, with 9 positions matching TRBD1. The ends lost 6 bases at V and 9 bases at J; junction bases unmatched: 19. This CDR3 spans 16 amino acids. CDR1 is SGHRS, CDR2 YFSETQ, per germline. The CDR3 reads CASNDLWGQGILGQYF. CDR3 nucleotides: TGCGCCAGCAACGATTTGTGGGGACAGGGCATTCTTGGGCAGTACTTC.

The chain couples TRBV7-8 to TRBJ2-7, with 12 nucleotides matching TRBD1. V lost 5 bases and J lost 7; bases outside the gene matches: 12. The CDR3 loop spans 16 amino acids. CDR1 and CDR2 from the germline V gene are SGHVS and FQNEAQ. The CDR3 nucleotides read TGTGCCAGCAGCCCTCTTATGGGACAGGGGGCGTGGGAGCAGTACTTC. Translating it yields CASSPLMGQGAWEQYF. The entire variable domain, with the rest obtained from reference TRBV7-8 and TRBJ2-7, is as follows: GAGVSQSPRYKVAKRGQDVALRCDPISGHVSLFWYQQALGQGPEFLTYFQNEAQLDKSGLPSDRFFAERPEGSVSTLKIQRTQQEDSAVYLCASSPLMGQGAWEQYFGPGTRLTVT.

This clone was found a few times. This rearrangement joins TRBV19 to TRBJ2-3; D is possibly TRBD1 (5 bases). Germline V lookup: CDR1 LNHDA, CDR2 SQIVND (reference sequence). The CDR3 totals 14 residues. Between the trimmed V and J ends, which lost 6 bases and 7 bases, there was a span of 17 bases. The DNA for the CDR3 is TGTGCCAGTAGCAAGGGGCCGGTCGTGCATACGCAGTATTTT. It encodes CASSKGPVVHTQYF.

CDR3 in amino acids: CASSETGTPTGELFF. The CDR3 DNA is TGTGCCAGCAGCGAAACCGGGACACCAACCGGGGAGCTGTTTTTT. The V call is TRBV9, the J call TRBJ2-2; weak D call: TRBD1 (6 bases). There are 15 residues in the CDR3. CDR1 is SGDLS, CDR2 YYNGEE, per germline. With 3 bases removed from V and 5 bases from J, the gap between germline ends came to 14 bases.

The genes are TRBV11-2 and TRBJ2-3, with a weak D call TRBD1 (6 bases). Looked up from germline, CDR1 is SGHAT and CDR2 is FQNNGV. V dropped 4 bases and J dropped 4 bases, with 12 bases sitting between them. The CDR3 is made up of 14 amino acids. The CDR3 region is CASSSRQEADTQYF. In DNA, the CDR3 is TGTGCCAGCAGCTCGCGACAGGAAGCAGATACGCAGTATTTT.

The chain recombines TRBV2 with TRBJ2-1, with D possibly matching TRBD2 (5 bases). The CDR3 has 13 residues. Germline V gene lookup returns CDR1 SNHLY and CDR2 FYNNEI. The V and J ends lost 4 bases and 4 bases respectively, with 8 bases between them. CDR3 in DNA: TGTGCCAGCAGTGGGGAGTCATACAATGAGCAGTTCTTC. This sequence encodes CASSGESYNEQFF.

This sequence joins TRBV6-5 and TRBJ2-1; possibly TRBD2 for D (6 bases). The germline V gene encodes CDR1 MNHEY and CDR2 SVGAGI. CDR3 length equals 16 residues. Deletions cut 0 bases from V and 9 bases from J, with 18 bases between. The CDR3 spells CASSYSRGSLGGEQFF. The CDR3 DNA reads TGTGCCAGCAGTTACTCTAGAGGGAGCTTGGGAGGTGAGCAGTTCTTC.

This clone is a singleton in its sample. The chain joins TRBV6-6 to TRBJ1-1; a possible D gene is TRBD1 (5 bases). The CDR3 has 13 residues. CDR1 is MNHNY and CDR2 is SVGAGI in the germline V gene (reference sequence). Trimming took 6 bases from V and 0 from J, leaving 8 bases between them. CDR3 region: CASRSQVNTEAFF. CDR3 DNA sequence: TGTGCCAGCAGATCACAGGTGAACACTGAAGCTTTCTTT.

V usage is TRBV4-3 and J usage is TRBJ2-7, with TRBD1 matching over 9 bases. With 1 base clipped from V and 1 base from J, the junction kept 5 bases outside the gene matches. Germline V gene lookup returns CDR1 LGHNA and CDR2 YSLEER. The length of the CDR3 is 16 residues. Written as DNA, the CDR3 is TGCGCCAGCAGCCAAGGCTCCGGGACAGGGTCCTACGAGCAGTACTTC. Translating gives CASSQGSGTGSYEQYF.

The genes are TRBV10-3 and TRBJ2-7; TRBD1 matches 8 bases. The CDR3 consists of 13 residues. After removal of 6 bases from V and 1 base from J, the junction contained 2 bases not matched to a gene. Germline assignment: CDR1 ENHRY and CDR2 SYGVKD. The CDR3 bases are TGTGCCATCAGAGACAGGGGATCCTACGAGCAGTACTTC. Protein product: CAIRDRGSYEQYF.

The chain joins TRBV7-6 to TRBJ2-7, with 11 bases lining up with TRBD2. This CDR3 region has 16 residues. The trim removed 5 bases at V and 2 bases at J, leaving 8 bases unmatched. CDR1 and CDR2 (germline): SGHVS, FNYEAQ. CDR3 region: CASSGSSSGGTYEQYF. DNA for the CDR3: TGTGCCAGCAGCGGCAGCTCTAGCGGGGGGACCTACGAGCAGTACTTC.

Concerning this clone: A read error may produce the germline difference seen at one junction end. The chain combines TRBV7-8 with TRBJ1-2; no definite D call. CDR1 is SGHVS, CDR2 FQNEAQ, per germline. The CDR3 length is 14 residues. The CDR3 reads CASSLEVSGLSRAF. DNA of the CDR3: TGTGCCAGCAGCTTAGAAGTCAGCGGACTATCGAGAGCCTTC.

This clone has more than one count but fewer than ten. The chain recombines TRBV7-3 with TRBJ2-1; possible D gene TRBD1, 6 bases. V shed 5 bases and J shed 5 bases, with 10 bases lying between them. The CDR3 contains 13 residues. Germline CDR1 and CDR2: SGHTA and FQGTGA. The CDR3 loop is CASSVGQNNEQFF. DNA of the CDR3: TGTGCCAGCAGCGTCGGACAGAACAATGAGCAGTTCTTC.

V usage is TRBV7-9 and J usage is TRBJ2-1; 10 bases are a match to TRBD1. Germline V gene data show CDR1 as SEHNR and CDR2 as FQNEAQ (reference sequence). V gave up 4 bases and J gave up 5 bases; unmatched junction bases: 5. The CDR3 has 15 amino acids. CDR3 sequence: CASSSDRGPNNEQFF. DNA for the CDR3: TGTGCCAGCAGCTCAGACAGGGGGCCCAACAATGAGCAGTTCTTC.

The chain employs TRBV14 and TRBJ2-2; TRBD2 aligns across 8 bases. The V gene's germline CDR1 is SGHDN and CDR2 FVKESK. The CDR3 is 15 amino acids. V lost 4 bases, J lost 5 bases, and 6 bases stayed unmatched. CDR3: CASSPSGGRTGELFF. The CDR3 DNA sequence: TGTGCCAGCAGCCCCAGCGGGGGTCGTACCGGGGAGCTGTTTTTT.